A selection of T cell receptor beta chains follows, all from one sample in a study of blood T cell repertoires in COVID-19. Method: immunoSEQ multiplex PCR; TCRdb's copy keeps in-frame clones and lacks some. This sample has approximately 440,000 clones; approximately 88% occur once, and the top ten carry around 13%. Sequenced: peripheral blood. The receptors originated from a woman between 45 and 65 years old with COVID-19, enrolled during active disease. Both conserved end residues are part of each CDR3. A D gene is named only where the DNA matches it firmly. The size entry is marked missing in some rows and otherwise reads once, few, many or a size class.

TRBJ1-3 TRBV20-1 - - CSAVSRNTIYF TGCAGTGCCGTGTCTCGGAACACCATATATTTT
TRBJ1-1 TRBV23-1 - - CASYESAKNTEAFF TGCGCCAGCTACGAGAGTGCCAAGAACACTGAAGCTTTCTTT
TRBJ1-1 TRBV19 - - CASSIEATEAFF TGTGCCAGTAGTATAGAGGCCACTGAAGCTTTCTTT
TRBJ2-1 TRBV7-2 - TRBD2 CASSLERGVDNEQFF TGTGCCAGCAGCTTGGAGCGGGGGGTAGACAATGAGCAGTTCTTC
TRBJ2-3 TRBV29-1 - - CSVEVLQGDTQYF TGCAGCGTTGAAGTTTTGCAGGGAGATACGCAGTATTTT
TRBJ1-5 TRBV30 - - CAWTENSNQPQHF TGTGCCTGGACGGAGAATAGCAATCAGCCCCAGCATTTT
TRBJ1-4 TRBV5-1 - TRBD1 CASSLGGTGLPKLFF TGCGCCAGCAGCTTGGGTGGGACAGGCCTCCCAAAACTGTTTTTT
TRBJ1-4 TRBV7-9 - - CASSSKSGGPNEKLFF TGTGCCAGCAGCTCCAAATCGGGGGGCCCTAATGAAAAACTGTTTTTT
TRBJ1-3 TRBV9 - - CASSTGGGTGDTIYF TGTGCCAGCAGCACAGGTGGGGGCACCGGGGACACCATATATTTT
TRBJ2-3 TRBV10-3 - - CAISEGHTDTQYF TGTGCCATCAGCGAGGGGCACACAGATACGCAGTATTTT
TRBJ1-1 TRBV19 - - CASSGQTRGRSEAFF TGTGCCAGTAGTGGCCAAACCAGGGGACGGTCTGAAGCTTTCTTT
TRBJ2-2 TRBV3-1/TRBV3-2 - - CASSQYTTGELFF TGTGCCAGCAGCCAATACACCACCGGGGAGCTGTTTTTT
TRBJ2-1 TRBV6-1 - TRBD1 CASSEARGQGANEQFF TGTGCCAGCAGTGAAGCGCGCGGACAGGGGGCGAATGAGCAGTTCTTC
TRBJ1-1 TRBV7-9 - - CASSLASGNTEAFF TGTGCCAGCAGCTTAGCTTCGGGGAACACTGAAGCTTTCTTT
TRBJ2-7 TRBV6-5 - TRBD2 CATKRASGISYEQYF TGTGCCACCAAAAGGGCTAGCGGCATATCCTACGAGCAGTACTTC
TRBJ2-7 TRBV19 - TRBD1 CASSIGDSSYEQYF TGTGCCAGTAGTATAGGGGACAGCTCCTACGAGCAGTACTTC
TRBJ1-4 TRBV27 few TRBD1 CASSRQGSDEKLFF TGTGCCAGCAGTCGACAGGGGTCGGACGAAAAACTGTTTTTT
TRBJ2-7 TRBV27 - TRBD1 CASSLANRGEQYF TGTGCCAGCAGTTTGGCGAACAGGGGCGAGCAGTACTTC
TRBJ2-4 TRBV11-1 - - CASSDEASLAKNIQYF TGTGCCAGCAGCGACGAGGCCAGCCTAGCCAAAAACATTCAGTACTTC
TRBJ1-4 TRBV30 - TRBD1 CAWSVTGGTEKLFF TGTGCCTGGAGTGTTACAGGGGGAACGGAAAAACTGTTTTTT
TRBJ2-7 TRBV3-1/TRBV3-2 - - CASSRGNYEQYF TGTGCCAGCAGCCGCGGAAACTACGAGCAGTACTTC
TRBJ2-5 TRBV12-3/TRBV12-4 - TRBD1 CASSLNRGETQYF TGTGCCAGCAGTTTAAACAGGGGGGAGACCCAGTACTTC
TRBJ1-2 TRBV13 - TRBD1 CASSLRTGHGYTF TGTGCCAGCAGCCTCCGGACAGGGCATGGCTACACCTTC
TRBJ1-2 TRBV4-2 - - CASSQEGAYGYTF TGTGCCAGCAGCCAAGAAGGGGCCTATGGCTACACCTTC
TRBJ2-3 TRBV11-2 - TRBD2 CASHTSGGPLSTDTQYF TGTGCCAGCCATACTAGCGGGGGCCCCCTTAGCACAGATACGCAGTATTTT
TRBJ2-3 TRBV11-1 - - CASSSRVATDTQYF TGTGCCAGCAGCTCGCGGGTCGCCACAGATACGCAGTATTTT
TRBJ2-7 TRBV6-5 - - CASSHTHAYEQYF TGTGCCAGCAGTCACACCCACGCCTACGAGCAGTACTTC
TRBJ1-5 TRBV27 - TRBD1 CASTPTGGRQPQHF TGTGCCAGCACCCCGACAGGGGGCCGACAGCCCCAGCATTTT
TRBJ2-7 TRBV10-3 - TRBD2 CAISRTSGGQARSYEQYF TGTGCCATCAGCCGGACTAGCGGGGGCCAAGCCCGCTCCTACGAGCAGTACTTC
TRBJ1-5 TRBV7-2 - TRBD1 CASSRPGTGRPYSNQPQHF TGTGCCAGCAGCAGACCCGGGACAGGGCGTCCTTATAGCAATCAGCCCCAGCATTTT
TRBJ2-4 TRBV7-9 - TRBD2 CASNPPQGGDIQYF TGTGCCAGCAATCCCCCTCAGGGAGGGGACATTCAGTACTTC
TRBJ1-2 TRBV2 - - CASTIQVNYGYTF TGTGCCAGCACTATCCAGGTGAACTATGGCTACACCTTC
TRBJ1-3 TRBV19 few TRBD1 CASSENRGRKNTIYF TGTGCCAGTAGTGAAAACAGGGGAAGGAAAAACACCATATATTTT
TRBJ1-2 TRBV19 few - CASSQQGATSYGYTF TGTGCCAGTAGTCAACAGGGAGCCACTAGCTATGGCTACACCTTC
TRBJ1-2 TRBV6-5 few - CASSSPKRRPFYGYTF TGTGCCAGCAGTTCCCCGAAGCGACGACCCTTCTATGGCTACACCTTC
TRBJ1-1 TRBV27 - - CASSLPPGKNTEAFF TGTGCCAGCAGTTTACCGCCGGGGAAGAACACTGAAGCTTTCTTT
TRBJ2-1 TRBV10-1 - TRBD2 CATQAGNEQFF TGCGCCACCCAAGCGGGGAATGAGCAGTTCTTC
TRBJ1-1 TRBV14 - TRBD1 CASSRYTGGADTEAFF TGTGCCAGCAGCCGATACACAGGGGGCGCGGACACTGAAGCTTTCTTT
TRBJ1-5 TRBV3-1/TRBV3-2 - - CASSQLRGPQHF TGTGCCAGCAGCCAACTTAGGGGGCCCCAGCATTTT
TRBJ2-1 TRBV5-1 few - CASSLGGGLNEQFF TGCGCCAGCAGCTTGGGTGGGGGCTTAAATGAGCAGTTCTTC
TRBJ1-6 TRBV18 - - CASSPDRDNSPLHF TGTGCCAGCTCACCAGACAGAGACAATTCACCCCTCCACTTT
TRBJ1-4 TRBV3-1/TRBV3-2 - - CASRPRGGLREKLFF TGTGCCAGCAGGCCCCGGGGGGGGCTCAGGGAAAAACTGTTTTTT
TRBJ2-1 TRBV11-3 - - CASSPGTYNEQFF TGTGCCAGCAGCCCAGGGACCTACAATGAGCAGTTCTTC
TRBJ1-2 TRBV30 - - CAWSVGGGNYGYTF TGTGCCTGGAGTGTGGGAGGGGGTAACTATGGCTACACCTTC
TRBJ1-2 TRBV6-5 - TRBD1 CASGLAGGYGYTF TGTGCCAGCGGCCTGGCAGGGGGCTATGGCTACACCTTC
TRBJ1-5 TRBV7-3 - - CASRLCRTRYQPQHF TGTGCCAGCAGGTTATGTCGGACAAGGTATCAGCCCCAGCATTTT
TRBJ2-1 TRBV5-6 - TRBD2 CASSPASGPYNEQFF TGTGCCAGCAGCCCTGCTAGCGGGCCCTACAATGAGCAGTTCTTC
TRBJ2-2 TRBV7-2 - - CASSKYPTGNTGELFF TGTGCCAGCAGCAAATACCCCACAGGGAACACCGGGGAGCTGTTTTTT
TRBJ2-1 TRBV19 - TRBD2 CASSIEGLAGEQFF TGTGCCAGTAGTATAGAGGGACTAGCTGGTGAGCAGTTCTTC
TRBJ1-6 TRBV7-9 - TRBD1 CASSYDRGNSPLHF TGTGCCAGCAGTTACGACAGGGGTAATTCACCCCTCCACTTT
TRBJ1-1 TRBV5-1 - TRBD1 CASSPQGVYEAFF TGCGCCAGCAGCCCCCAGGGGGTCTACGAAGCTTTCTTT
TRBJ1-4 TRBV3-1/TRBV3-2 once - CASRQMAGLGEKLFF TGTGCCAGCAGACAGATGGCAGGTCTTGGTGAAAAACTGTTTTTT
TRBJ2-3 TRBV5-1 - - CASSLVTPGTDTQYF TGCGCCAGCAGCTTGGTTACACCTGGCACAGATACGCAGTATTTT